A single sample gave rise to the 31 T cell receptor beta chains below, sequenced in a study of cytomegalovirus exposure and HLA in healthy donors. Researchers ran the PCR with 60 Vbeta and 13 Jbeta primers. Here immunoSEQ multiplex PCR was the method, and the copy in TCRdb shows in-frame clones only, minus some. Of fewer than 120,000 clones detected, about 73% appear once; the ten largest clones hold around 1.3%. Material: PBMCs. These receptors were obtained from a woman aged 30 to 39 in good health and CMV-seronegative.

The CDR3 nucleotides are TGTGCCAGCAGGGCGAGGACAGGGGGCGCATATGGGGCCAACGTCCTGACTTTC. Protein product: CASRARTGGAYGANVLTF. The J gene is TRBJ2-6, the V gene TRBV2; 11 positions match TRBD1. Trimming removed 6 bases from V and 3 bases from J; junction bases left unmatched: 10. Per germline, CDR1 SNHLY and CDR2 FYNNEI. This CDR3 region has 18 residues.

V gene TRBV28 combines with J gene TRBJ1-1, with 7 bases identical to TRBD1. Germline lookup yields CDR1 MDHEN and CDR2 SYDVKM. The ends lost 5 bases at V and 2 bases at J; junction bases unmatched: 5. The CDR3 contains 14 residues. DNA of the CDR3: TGTGCCAGCAGTAAGGACAGGCCAAACACTGAAGCTTTCTTT. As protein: CASSKDRPNTEAFF.

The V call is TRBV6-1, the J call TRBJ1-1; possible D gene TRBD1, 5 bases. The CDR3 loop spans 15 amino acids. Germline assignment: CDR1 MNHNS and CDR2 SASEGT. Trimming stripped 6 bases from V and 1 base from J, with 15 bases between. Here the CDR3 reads CASRHTGSGNTEAFF. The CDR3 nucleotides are TGTGCCAGCAGACACACAGGATCCGGGAACACTGAAGCTTTCTTT.

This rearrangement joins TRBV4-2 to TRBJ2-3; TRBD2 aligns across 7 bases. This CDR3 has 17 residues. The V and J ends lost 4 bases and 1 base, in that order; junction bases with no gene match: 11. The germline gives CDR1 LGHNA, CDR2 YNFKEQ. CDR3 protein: CASSRDPGRGGTDTQYF. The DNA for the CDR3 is TGTGCCAGCAGCCGGGACCCTGGGAGGGGTGGCACAGATACGCAGTATTTT.

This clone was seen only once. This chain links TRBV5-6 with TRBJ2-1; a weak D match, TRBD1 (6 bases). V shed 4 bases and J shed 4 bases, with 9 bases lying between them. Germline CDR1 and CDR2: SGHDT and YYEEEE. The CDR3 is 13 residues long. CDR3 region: CASSNGQYNEQFF. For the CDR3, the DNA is TGTGCCAGCAGCAACGGACAGTACAATGAGCAGTTCTTC.

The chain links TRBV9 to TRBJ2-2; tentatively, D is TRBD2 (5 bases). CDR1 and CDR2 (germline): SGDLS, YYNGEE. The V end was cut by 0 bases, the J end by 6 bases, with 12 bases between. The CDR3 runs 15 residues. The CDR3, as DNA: TGTGCCAGCAGCGTAGTCGGAACTAGGCCCGGGGAGCTGTTTTTT. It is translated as CASSVVGTRPGELFF.

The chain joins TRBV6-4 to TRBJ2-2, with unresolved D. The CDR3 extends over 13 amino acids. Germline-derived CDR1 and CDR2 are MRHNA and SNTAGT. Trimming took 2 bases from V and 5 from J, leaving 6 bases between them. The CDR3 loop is CASSDSETGELFF. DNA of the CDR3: TGTGCCAGCAGTGACAGTGAGACCGGGGAGCTGTTTTTT.

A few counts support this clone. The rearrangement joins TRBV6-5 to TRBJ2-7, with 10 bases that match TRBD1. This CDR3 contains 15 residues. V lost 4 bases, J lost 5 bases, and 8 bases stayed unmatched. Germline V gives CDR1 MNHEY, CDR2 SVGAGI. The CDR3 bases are TGTGCCAGCAGTTGGGTCGGGACAGGGGACCACGAGCAGTACTTC. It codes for CASSWVGTGDHEQYF.

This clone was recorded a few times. The CDR3 coding sequence is TGCGCCAGCAGCTTGATGGGGACAGTCGGAGATACGCAGTATTTT. Translation gives CASSLMGTVGDTQYF. The rearrangement links TRBV5-1 to TRBJ2-3; TRBD1 matches 7 bases. The CDR3 covers 15 residues. The ends lost 1 base at V and 5 bases at J; junction bases unmatched: 7. Germline lookup yields CDR1 SGHRS and CDR2 YFSETQ. The complete variable domain, with remaining parts taken from reference TRBV5-1 and TRBJ2-3, reads KAGVTQTPRYLIKTRGQQVTLSCSPISGHRSVSWYQQTPGQGLQFLFEYFSETQRNKGNFPGRFSGRQFSNSRSEMNVSTLELGDSALYLCASSLMGTVGDTQYFGPGTRLTVL.

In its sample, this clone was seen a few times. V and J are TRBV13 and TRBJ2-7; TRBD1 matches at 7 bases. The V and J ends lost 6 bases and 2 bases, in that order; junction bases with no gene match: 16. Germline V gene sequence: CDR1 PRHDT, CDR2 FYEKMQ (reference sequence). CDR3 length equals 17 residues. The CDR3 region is CASSLTLGTDLTYEQYF. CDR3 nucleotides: TGTGCCAGCAGTCTAACACTCGGGACAGACCTTACCTACGAGCAGTACTTC.

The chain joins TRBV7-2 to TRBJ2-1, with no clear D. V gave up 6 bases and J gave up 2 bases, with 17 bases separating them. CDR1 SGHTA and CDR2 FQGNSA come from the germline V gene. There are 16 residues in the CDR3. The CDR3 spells CASSRPPGPPYNEQFF. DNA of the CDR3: TGTGCCAGCAGTCGCCCACCGGGTCCCCCCTACAATGAGCAGTTCTTC.

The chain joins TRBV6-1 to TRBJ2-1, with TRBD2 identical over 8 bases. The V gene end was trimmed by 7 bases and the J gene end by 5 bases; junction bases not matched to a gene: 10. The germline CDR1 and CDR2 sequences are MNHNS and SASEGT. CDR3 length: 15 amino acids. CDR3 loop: CASTVGVAGNNEQFF. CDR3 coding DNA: TGTGCCAGCACCGTAGGGGTAGCGGGGAACAATGAGCAGTTCTTC.

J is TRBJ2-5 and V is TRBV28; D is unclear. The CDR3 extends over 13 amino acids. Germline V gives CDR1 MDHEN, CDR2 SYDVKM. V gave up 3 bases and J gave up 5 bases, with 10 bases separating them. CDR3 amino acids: CASSFPVAETQYF. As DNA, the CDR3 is TGTGCCAGCAGTTTTCCCGTCGCGGAGACCCAGTACTTC.

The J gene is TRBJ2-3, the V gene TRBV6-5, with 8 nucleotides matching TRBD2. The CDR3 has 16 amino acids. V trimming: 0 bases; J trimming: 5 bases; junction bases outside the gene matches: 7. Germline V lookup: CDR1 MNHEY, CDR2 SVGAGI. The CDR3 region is CASSYSEVAGIDTQYF. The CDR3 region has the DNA TGTGCCAGCAGTTACTCGGAGGTAGCGGGGATAGATACGCAGTATTTT.

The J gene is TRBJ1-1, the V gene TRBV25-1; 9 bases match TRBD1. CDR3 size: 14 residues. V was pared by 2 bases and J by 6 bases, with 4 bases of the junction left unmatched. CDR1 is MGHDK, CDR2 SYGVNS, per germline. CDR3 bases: TGTGCCAGCAGTGAACCGGGACAGGGCGCTGAAGCTTTCTTT. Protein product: CASSEPGQGAEAFF.

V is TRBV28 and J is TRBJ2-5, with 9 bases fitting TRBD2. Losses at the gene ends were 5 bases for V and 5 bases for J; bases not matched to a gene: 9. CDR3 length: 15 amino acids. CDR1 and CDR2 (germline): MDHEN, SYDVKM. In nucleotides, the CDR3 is TGTGCCAGCAGTGCCGTGGCGGGGGGGCGGGAGACCCAGTACTTC. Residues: CASSAVAGGRETQYF.

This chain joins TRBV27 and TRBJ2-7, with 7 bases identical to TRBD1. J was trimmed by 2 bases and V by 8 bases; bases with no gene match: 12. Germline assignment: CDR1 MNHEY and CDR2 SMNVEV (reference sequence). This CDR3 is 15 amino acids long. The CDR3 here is CASGGPGQPTYEQYF. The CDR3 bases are TGTGCCAGCGGAGGCCCGGGACAGCCGACCTACGAGCAGTACTTC.

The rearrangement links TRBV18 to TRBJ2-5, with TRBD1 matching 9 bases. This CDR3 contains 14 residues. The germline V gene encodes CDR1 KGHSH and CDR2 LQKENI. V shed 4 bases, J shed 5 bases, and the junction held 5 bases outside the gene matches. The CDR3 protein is CASSRGTGSETQYF. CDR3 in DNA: TGTGCCAGCTCACGCGGGACAGGGTCTGAGACCCAGTACTTC.

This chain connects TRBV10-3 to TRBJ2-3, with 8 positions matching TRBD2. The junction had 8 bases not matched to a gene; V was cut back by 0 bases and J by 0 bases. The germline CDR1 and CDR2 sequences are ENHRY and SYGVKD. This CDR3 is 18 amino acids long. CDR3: CAISESIQLAGSTDTQYF. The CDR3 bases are TGTGCCATCAGTGAGTCGATTCAGCTAGCGGGTAGCACAGATACGCAGTATTTT.

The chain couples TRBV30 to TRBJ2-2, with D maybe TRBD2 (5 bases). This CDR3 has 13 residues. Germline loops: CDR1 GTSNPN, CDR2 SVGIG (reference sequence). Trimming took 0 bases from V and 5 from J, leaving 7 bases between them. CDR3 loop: CAWSVPGTGELFF. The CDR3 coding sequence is TGTGCCTGGAGTGTACCGGGGACCGGGGAGCTGTTTTTT.

As DNA, the CDR3 is TGTGCCAGCAGCCAAGGGGGCGGTGGACACACTGAAGCTTTCTTT. Translated, it gives CASSQGGGGHTEAFF. The chain joins TRBV4-2 to TRBJ1-1; perhaps TRBD1 as D (5 bases). V was shortened by 1 base and J by 3 bases, with 12 bases between the two germline ends. The CDR3 is 15 amino acids. Germline lookup yields CDR1 LGHNA and CDR2 YNFKEQ.

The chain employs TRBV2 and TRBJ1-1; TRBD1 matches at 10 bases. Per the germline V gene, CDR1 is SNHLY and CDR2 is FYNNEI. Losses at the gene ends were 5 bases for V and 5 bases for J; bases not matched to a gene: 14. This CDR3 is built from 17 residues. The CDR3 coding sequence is TGTGCCAGCAGTAACCTACACCCGGGACAGGGGCTTACTGAAGCTTTCTTT. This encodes CASSNLHPGQGLTEAFF. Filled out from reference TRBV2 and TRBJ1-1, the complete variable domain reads EPEVTQTPSHQVTQMGQEVILRCVPISNHLYFYWYRQILGQKVEFLVSFYNNEISEKSEIFDDQFSVERPDGSNFTLKIRSTKLEDSAMYFCASSNLHPGQGLTEAFFGQGTRLTVV.

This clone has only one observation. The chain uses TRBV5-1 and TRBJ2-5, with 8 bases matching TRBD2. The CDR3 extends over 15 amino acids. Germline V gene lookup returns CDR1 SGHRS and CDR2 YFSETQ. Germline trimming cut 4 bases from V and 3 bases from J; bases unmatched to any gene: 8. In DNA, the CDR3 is TGCGCCAGCAGCAACCCCACTAGCGGAGAAGAGACCCAGTACTTC. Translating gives CASSNPTSGEETQYF. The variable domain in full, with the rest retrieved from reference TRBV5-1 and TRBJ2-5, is KAGVTQTPRYLIKTRGQQVTLSCSPISGHRSVSWYQQTPGQGLQFLFEYFSETQRNKGNFPGRFSGRQFSNSRSEMNVSTLELGDSALYLCASSNPTSGEETQYFGPGTRLLVL.

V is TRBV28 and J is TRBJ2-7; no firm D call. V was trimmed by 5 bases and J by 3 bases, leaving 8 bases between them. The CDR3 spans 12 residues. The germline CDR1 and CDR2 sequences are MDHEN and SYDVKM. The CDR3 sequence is CASSPHHYEQYF. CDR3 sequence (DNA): TGTGCCAGCAGTCCACATCACTACGAGCAGTACTTC.

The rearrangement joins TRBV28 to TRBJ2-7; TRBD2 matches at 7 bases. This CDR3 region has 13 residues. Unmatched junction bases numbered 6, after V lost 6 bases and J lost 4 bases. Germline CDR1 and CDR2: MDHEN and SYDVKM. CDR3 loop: CASSLPGGYEQYF. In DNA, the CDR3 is TGTGCCAGCAGCCTACCCGGGGGGTACGAGCAGTACTTC.

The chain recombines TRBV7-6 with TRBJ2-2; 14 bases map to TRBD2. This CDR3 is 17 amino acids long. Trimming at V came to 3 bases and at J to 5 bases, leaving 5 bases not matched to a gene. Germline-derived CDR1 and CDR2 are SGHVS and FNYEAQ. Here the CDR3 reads CASSFGLAGGGTGELFF. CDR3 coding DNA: TGTGCCAGCAGCTTTGGACTAGCGGGAGGTGGGACCGGGGAGCTGTTTTTT.

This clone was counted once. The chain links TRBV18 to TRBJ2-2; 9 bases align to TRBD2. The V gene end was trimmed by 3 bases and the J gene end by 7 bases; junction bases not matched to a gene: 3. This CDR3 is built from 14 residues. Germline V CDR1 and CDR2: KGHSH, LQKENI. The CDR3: CASSPLAGLGELFF. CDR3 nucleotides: TGTGCCAGCTCACCGCTAGCGGGACTCGGGGAGCTGTTTTTT.

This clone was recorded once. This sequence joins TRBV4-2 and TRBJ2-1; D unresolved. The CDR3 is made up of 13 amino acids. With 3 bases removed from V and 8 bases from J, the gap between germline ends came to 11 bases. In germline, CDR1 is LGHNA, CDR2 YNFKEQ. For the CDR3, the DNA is TGTGCCAGCAGCCATCAACTACGGGATGAGCAGTTCTTC. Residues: CASSHQLRDEQFF.

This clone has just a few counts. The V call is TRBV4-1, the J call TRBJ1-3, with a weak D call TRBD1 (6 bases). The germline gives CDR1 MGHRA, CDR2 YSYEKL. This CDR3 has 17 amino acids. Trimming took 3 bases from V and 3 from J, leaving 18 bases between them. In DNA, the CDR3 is TGCGCCAGCAGCCATGGTACTGCAGGGGTGGGTGGAAACACCATATATTTT. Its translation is CASSHGTAGVGGNTIYF.

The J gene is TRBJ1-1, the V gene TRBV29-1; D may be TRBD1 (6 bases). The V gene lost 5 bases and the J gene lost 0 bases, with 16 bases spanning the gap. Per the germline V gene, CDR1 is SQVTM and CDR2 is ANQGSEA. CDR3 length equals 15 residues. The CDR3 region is CSVLRLQGMNTEAFF. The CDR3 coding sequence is TGCAGCGTTTTGCGTCTCCAGGGGATGAACACTGAAGCTTTCTTT.

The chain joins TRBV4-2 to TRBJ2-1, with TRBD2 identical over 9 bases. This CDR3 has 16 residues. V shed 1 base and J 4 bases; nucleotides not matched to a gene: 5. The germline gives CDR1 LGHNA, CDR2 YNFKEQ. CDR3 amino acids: CASSQGLAEGYNEQFF. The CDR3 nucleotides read TGTGCCAGCAGCCAAGGACTAGCGGAGGGATACAATGAGCAGTTCTTC.